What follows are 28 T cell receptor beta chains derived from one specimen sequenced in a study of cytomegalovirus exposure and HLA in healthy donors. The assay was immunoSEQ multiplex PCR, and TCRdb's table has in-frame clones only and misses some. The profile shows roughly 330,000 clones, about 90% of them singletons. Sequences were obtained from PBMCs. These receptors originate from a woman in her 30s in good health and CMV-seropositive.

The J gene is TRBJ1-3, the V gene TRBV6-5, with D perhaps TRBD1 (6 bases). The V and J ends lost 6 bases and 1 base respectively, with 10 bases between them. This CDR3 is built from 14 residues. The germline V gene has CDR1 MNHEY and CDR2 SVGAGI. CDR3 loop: CASREGGSGNTIYF. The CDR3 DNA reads TGTGCCAGCAGGGAGGGGGGATCTGGAAACACCATATATTTT.

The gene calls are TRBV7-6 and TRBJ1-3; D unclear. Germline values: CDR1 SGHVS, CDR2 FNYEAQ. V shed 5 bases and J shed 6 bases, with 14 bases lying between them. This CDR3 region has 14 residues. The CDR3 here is CASSVREAENTIYF. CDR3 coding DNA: TGTGCCAGCAGCGTCCGGGAGGCAGAAAACACCATATATTTT.

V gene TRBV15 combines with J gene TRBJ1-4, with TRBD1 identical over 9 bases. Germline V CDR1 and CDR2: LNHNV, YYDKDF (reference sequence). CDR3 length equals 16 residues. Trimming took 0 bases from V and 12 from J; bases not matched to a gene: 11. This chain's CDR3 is CATSRDLRDRASELFF. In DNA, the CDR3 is TGTGCCACCAGCAGAGACCTCCGGGACAGGGCTTCGGAACTGTTTTTT. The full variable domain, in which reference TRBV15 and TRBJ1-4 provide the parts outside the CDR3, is DAMVIQNPRYQVTQFGKPVTLSCSQTLNHNVMYWYQQKSSQAPKLLFHYYDKDFNNEADTPDNFQSRRPNTSFCFLDIRSPGLGDTAMYLCATSRDLRDRASELFFGSGTQLSVL.

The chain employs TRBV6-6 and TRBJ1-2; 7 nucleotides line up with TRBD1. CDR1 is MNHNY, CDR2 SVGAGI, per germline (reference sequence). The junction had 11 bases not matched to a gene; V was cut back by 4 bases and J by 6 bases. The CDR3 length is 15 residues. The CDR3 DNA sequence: TGTGCCAGCAGTTCCCAACTCGAGACAGGGAATGGCTACACCTTC. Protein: CASSSQLETGNGYTF.

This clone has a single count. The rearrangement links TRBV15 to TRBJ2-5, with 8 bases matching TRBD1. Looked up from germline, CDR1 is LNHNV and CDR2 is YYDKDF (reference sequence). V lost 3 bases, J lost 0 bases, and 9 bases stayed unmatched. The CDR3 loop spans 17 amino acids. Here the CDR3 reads CATSRAQGAANQETQYF. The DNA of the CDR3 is TGTGCCACCAGCAGGGCCCAGGGGGCCGCGAACCAAGAGACCCAGTACTTC. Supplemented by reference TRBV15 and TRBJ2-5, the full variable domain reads DAMVIQNPRYQVTQFGKPVTLSCSQTLNHNVMYWYQQKSSQAPKLLFHYYDKDFNNEADTPDNFQSRRPNTSFCFLDIRSPGLGDTAMYLCATSRAQGAANQETQYFGPGTRLLVL.

CDR3 bases: TGTGCCAGCAGCGTAGGGGAAGGGGTTAAAGGCTACACCTTC. This sequence encodes CASSVGEGVKGYTF. V usage is TRBV9 and J usage is TRBJ1-2; D possibly corresponds to TRBD1 (5 bases). Germline CDR1 is SGDLS and CDR2 is YYNGEE. With 0 bases removed from V and 8 bases from J, the gap between germline ends came to 14 bases. The CDR3 is made up of 14 amino acids.

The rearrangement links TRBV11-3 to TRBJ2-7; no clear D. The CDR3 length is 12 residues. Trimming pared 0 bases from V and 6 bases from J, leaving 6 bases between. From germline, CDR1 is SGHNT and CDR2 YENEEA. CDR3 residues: CASSLDVGEQYF. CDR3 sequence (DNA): TGTGCCAGCAGCTTAGATGTCGGCGAGCAGTACTTC. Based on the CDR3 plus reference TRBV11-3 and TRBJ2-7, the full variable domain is EAGVVQSPRYKIIEKKQPVAFWCNPISGHNTLYWYLQNLGQGPELLIRYENEEAVDDSQLPKDRFSAERLKGVDSTLKIQPAELGDSAVYLCASSLDVGEQYFGPGTRLTVT.

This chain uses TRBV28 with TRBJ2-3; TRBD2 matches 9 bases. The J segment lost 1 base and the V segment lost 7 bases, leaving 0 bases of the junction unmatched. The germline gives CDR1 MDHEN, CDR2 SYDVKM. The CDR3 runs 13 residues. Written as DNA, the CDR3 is TGTGCCAGCATAGCGGGAGGCACAGATACGCAGTATTTT. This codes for CASIAGGTDTQYF. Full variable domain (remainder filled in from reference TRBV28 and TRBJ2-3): DVKVTQSSRYLVKRTGEKVFLECVQDMDHENMFWYRQDPGLGLRLIYFSYDVKMKEKGDIPEGYSVSREKKERFSLILESASTNQTSMYLCASIAGGTDTQYFGPGTRLTVL.

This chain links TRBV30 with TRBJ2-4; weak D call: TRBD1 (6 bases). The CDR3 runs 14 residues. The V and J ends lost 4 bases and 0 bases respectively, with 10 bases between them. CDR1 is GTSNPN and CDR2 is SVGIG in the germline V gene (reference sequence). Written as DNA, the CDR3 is TGTGCCTGGAACCTGGACAGAGCCAAAAACATTCAGTACTTC. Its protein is CAWNLDRAKNIQYF.

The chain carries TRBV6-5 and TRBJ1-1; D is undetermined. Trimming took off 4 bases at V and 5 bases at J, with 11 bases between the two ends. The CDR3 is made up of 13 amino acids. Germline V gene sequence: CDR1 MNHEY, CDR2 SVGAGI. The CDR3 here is CASSFTSVTEAFF. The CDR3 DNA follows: TGTGCCAGCAGTTTCACCAGTGTTACTGAAGCTTTCTTT.

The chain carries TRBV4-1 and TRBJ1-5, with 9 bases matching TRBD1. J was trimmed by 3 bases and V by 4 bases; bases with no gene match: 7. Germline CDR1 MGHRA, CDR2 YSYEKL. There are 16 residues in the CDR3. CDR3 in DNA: TGCGCCAGCAGCCTTGGGACAGGGATCCCCAATCAGCCCCAGCATTTT. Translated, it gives CASSLGTGIPNQPQHF.

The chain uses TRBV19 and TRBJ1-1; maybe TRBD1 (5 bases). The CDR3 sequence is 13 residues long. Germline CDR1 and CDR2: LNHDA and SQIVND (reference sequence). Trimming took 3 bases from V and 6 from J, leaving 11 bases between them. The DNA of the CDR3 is TGTGCCAGTAGTATGGGGGTAGCAGCTGAAGCTTTCTTT. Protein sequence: CASSMGVAAEAFF.

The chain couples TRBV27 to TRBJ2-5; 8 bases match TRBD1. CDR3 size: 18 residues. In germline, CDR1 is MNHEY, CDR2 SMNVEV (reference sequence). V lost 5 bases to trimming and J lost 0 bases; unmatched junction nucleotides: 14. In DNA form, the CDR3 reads TGTGCCAGCAGTCTCTATCACACAGGGGGATCGTACCAAGAGACCCAGTACTTC. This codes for CASSLYHTGGSYQETQYF.

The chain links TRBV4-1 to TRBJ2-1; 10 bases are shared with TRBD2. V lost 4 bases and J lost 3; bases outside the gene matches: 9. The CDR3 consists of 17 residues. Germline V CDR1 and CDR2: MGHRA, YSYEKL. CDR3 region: CASSRLLSGGIYNEQFF. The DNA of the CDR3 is TGCGCCAGCAGCCGGCTACTTAGCGGGGGGATCTACAATGAGCAGTTCTTC.

In DNA, the CDR3 is TGTGCCAGCAGCCAAGATGAGGTAGAAAAAGCTTTCTTT. It codes for CASSQDEVEKAFF. The V gene is TRBV4-2, the J gene TRBJ1-1, with D unresolved. The CDR3 length is 13 residues. Germline V gives CDR1 LGHNA, CDR2 YNFKEQ. The V and J ends lost 0 bases and 9 bases respectively, with 11 bases between them.

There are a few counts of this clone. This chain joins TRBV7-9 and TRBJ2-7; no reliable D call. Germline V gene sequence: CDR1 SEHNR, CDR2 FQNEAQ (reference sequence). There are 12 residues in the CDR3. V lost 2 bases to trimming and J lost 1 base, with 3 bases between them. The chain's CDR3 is CASSLRSYEQYF. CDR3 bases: TGTGCCAGCAGCTTACGGTCCTACGAGCAGTACTTC.

CDR3 amino acids: CASSPGLAGGYTGELFF. The CDR3 bases are TGCGCCAGCAGCCCGGGACTAGCGGGGGGGTACACCGGGGAGCTGTTTTTT. The chain is built from TRBV4-3 and TRBJ2-2; 16 bases match TRBD2. Trimming cost V 4 bases and J 3 bases; bases outside gene matches: 2. Looked up from germline, CDR1 is LGHNA and CDR2 is YSLEER. This CDR3 region has 17 residues.

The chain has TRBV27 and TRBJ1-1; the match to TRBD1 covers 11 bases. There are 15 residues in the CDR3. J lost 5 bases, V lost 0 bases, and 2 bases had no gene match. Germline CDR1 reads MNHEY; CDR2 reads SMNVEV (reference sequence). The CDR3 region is CASSLSGTGGTEAFF. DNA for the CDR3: TGTGCCAGCAGTTTATCCGGGACAGGGGGGACTGAAGCTTTCTTT.

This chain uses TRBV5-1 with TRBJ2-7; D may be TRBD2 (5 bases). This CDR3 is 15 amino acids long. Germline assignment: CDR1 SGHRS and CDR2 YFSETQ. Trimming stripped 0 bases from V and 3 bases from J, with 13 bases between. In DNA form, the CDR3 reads TGCGCCAGCAGCTTGGAACGGGGAGAGAGCTACGAGCAGTACTTC. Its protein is CASSLERGESYEQYF. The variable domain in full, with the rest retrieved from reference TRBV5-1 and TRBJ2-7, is KAGVTQTPRYLIKTRGQQVTLSCSPISGHRSVSWYQQTPGQGLQFLFEYFSETQRNKGNFPGRFSGRQFSNSRSEMNVSTLELGDSALYLCASSLERGESYEQYFGPGTRLTVT.

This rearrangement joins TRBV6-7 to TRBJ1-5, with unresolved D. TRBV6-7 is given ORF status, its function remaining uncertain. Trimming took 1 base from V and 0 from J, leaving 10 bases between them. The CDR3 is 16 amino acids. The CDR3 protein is CASSYCSEYSNQPQHF. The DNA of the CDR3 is TGTGCCAGCAGTTACTGTTCTGAGTATAGCAATCAGCCCCAGCATTTT.

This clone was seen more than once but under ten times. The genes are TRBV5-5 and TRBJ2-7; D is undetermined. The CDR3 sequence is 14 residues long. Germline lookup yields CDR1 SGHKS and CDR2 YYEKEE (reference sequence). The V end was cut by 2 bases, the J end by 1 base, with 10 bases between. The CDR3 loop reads CASSLGALSYEQYF. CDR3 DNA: TGTGCCAGCAGCTTAGGAGCGCTTTCCTACGAGCAGTACTTC.

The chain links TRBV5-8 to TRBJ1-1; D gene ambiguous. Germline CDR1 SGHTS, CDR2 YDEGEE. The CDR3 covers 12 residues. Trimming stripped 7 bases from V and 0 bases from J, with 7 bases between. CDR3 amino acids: CASEIMNTEAFF. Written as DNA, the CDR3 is TGTGCCAGCGAAATTATGAACACTGAAGCTTTCTTT.

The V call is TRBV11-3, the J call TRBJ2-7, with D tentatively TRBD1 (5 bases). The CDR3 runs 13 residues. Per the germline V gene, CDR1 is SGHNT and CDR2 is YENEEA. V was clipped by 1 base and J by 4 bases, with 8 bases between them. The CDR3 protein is CASSLAPGYEQYF. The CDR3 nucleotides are TGTGCCAGCAGCTTAGCGCCAGGGTACGAGCAGTACTTC.

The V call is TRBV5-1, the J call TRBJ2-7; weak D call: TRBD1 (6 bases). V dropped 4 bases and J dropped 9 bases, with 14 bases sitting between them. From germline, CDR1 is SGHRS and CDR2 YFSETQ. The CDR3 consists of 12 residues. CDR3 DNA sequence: TGCGCCAGCAGCCCCGGGACATTTGGGCAGTACTTC. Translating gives CASSPGTFGQYF.

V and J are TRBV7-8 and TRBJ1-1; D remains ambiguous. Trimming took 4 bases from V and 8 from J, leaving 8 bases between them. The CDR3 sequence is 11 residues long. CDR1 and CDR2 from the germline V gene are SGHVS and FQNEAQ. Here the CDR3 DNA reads TGTGCCAGCAGCTCGACTTTAGAAGCTTTCTTT. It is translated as CASSSTLEAFF.

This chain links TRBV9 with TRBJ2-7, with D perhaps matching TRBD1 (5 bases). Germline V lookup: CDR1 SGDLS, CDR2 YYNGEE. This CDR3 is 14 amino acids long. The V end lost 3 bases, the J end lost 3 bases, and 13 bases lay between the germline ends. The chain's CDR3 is CASSEDSHGYEQYF. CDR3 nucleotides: TGTGCCAGCAGCGAAGACAGCCATGGCTACGAGCAGTACTTC. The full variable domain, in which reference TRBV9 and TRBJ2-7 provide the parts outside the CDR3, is DSGVTQTPKHLITATGQRVTLRCSPRSGDLSVYWYQQSLDQGLQFLIQYYNGEERAKGNILERFSAQQFPDLHSELNLSSLELGDSALYFCASSEDSHGYEQYFGPGTRLTVT.

The CDR3 here is CASSFQDSRPYEQYF. The CDR3 region has the DNA TGTGCCAGCAGTTTCCAGGACAGCCGTCCCTACGAGCAGTACTTC. J is TRBJ2-7 and V is TRBV6-5, with D perhaps TRBD1 (6 bases). Looked up from germline, CDR1 is MNHEY and CDR2 is SVGAGI. Trimming stripped 4 bases from V and 2 bases from J, with 15 bases between. This CDR3 is built from 15 residues.

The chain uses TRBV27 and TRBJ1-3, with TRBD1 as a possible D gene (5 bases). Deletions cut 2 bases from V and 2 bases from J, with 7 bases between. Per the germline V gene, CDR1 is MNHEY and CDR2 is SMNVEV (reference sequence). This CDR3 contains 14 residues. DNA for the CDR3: TGTGCCAGCAGTTTAGGGGCGGCTGGAAACACCATATATTTT. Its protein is CASSLGAAGNTIYF.